Listed here is a single T cell receptor (beta chain). What it binds is unknown. These data belong to a study of T-cell reconstitution after alpha-beta-depleted transplantation in children. Regarding the study as a whole: It was newly produced T cells that mostly accounted for T-cell counts and diversity one year after transplant. Surviving recipient T cells and thymic progenitors underlay high day-60 TCRbeta diversity in some patients. Reported findings indicate that, about two months after transplant, alpha-beta T cells came from several hundred expanded clones, which were derived from non-depleted graft cells.

TCRbeta library construction was performed incorporating unique molecular identifiers. TCRdb called the PCR reads again in MiXCR, with one record for every CDR3 protein. The sample holds about 980,000 distinct CDR3 sequences, roughly 31% seen once. The CDR3 covers 16 residues. The V and J ends lost 3 bases and 0 bases respectively, with 12 bases between them. Germline CDR1 and CDR2: DFQATT and SNEGSKA (reference sequence). Material: PBMCs, mostly from graft donor cells, obtained 360 days after TCRalphabeta/CD19-depleted stem cell transplant. This receptor was taken from a boy under two years old who had a stem cell transplant for SCID, so the T cells may come from the graft donor. J is TRBJ2-6 and V is TRBV20-1, with D uncertain. In DNA, the CDR3 is TGCAGTGCTAGCTCGGTTTCGGGCTCTGGGGCCAACGTCCTGACTTTC. As protein: CSASSVSGSGANVLTF.